A single sample is the source of the 19 T cell receptor beta chains below, sequenced in a study of cytomegalovirus exposure and HLA in healthy donors. PCR was performed using 60 Vbeta and 13 Jbeta primers. The table came from immunoSEQ multiplex PCR; TCRdb's copy has only in-frame clones and leaves some out. Among 150,000 to 200,000 clones listed, 70% to 80% were seen once. The source material was PBMCs. Source of these receptors: a woman aged 35 to 49 in good health and CMV-seronegative.

This clone appeared once. The chain joins TRBV6-6 to TRBJ1-1, with TRBD1 as a possible D gene (5 bases). The CDR3 runs 13 residues. From germline, CDR1 is MNHNY and CDR2 SVGAGI (reference sequence). V gave up 5 bases and J gave up 1 base, with 8 bases separating them. The CDR3 region is CASSQQANTEAFF. In nucleotides, the CDR3 is TGTGCCAGCAGTCAACAGGCGAACACTGAAGCTTTCTTT.

This clone was picked up a small number of times. The chain combines TRBV6-6 with TRBJ1-1; no clear D. Per germline, CDR1 MNHNY and CDR2 SVGAGI (reference sequence). CDR3 length equals 12 residues. V was shortened by 2 bases and J by 5 bases, with 6 bases between the two germline ends. The chain's CDR3 is CASSYEGTEAFF. DNA of the CDR3: TGTGCCAGCAGTTACGAGGGTACTGAAGCTTTCTTT.

This chain joins TRBV27 and TRBJ1-2; 7 bases are shared with TRBD1. V lost 3 bases, J lost 5 bases, and 3 bases stayed unmatched. This CDR3 is built from 13 residues. Germline V gene data show CDR1 as MNHEY and CDR2 as SMNVEV (reference sequence). CDR3 sequence (DNA): TGTGCCAGCAGTTTGGCAGGGGGATATGGCTACACCTTC. This gives the protein CASSLAGGYGYTF.

This clone was counted a single time. The chain has TRBV7-2 and TRBJ2-3, with 11 bases aligning to TRBD2. Trimming took 5 bases from V and 3 from J; bases not matched to a gene: 4. Germline CDR1 and CDR2: SGHTA and FQGNSA. This CDR3 region has 15 residues. The CDR3 nucleotides read TGTGCCAGCAGCCCGGGACTAGCGGAGACAGATACGCAGTATTTT. Translating it yields CASSPGLAETDTQYF.

The CDR3 loop is CASSFFSAGANGYTF. CDR3 coding DNA: TGTGCCAGCAGCTTTTTTTCAGCGGGTGCGAATGGCTACACCTTC. The chain carries TRBV5-4 and TRBJ1-2; no clear D. Looked up from germline, CDR1 is SGHNT and CDR2 is YYREEE (reference sequence). The CDR3 extends over 15 amino acids. Deletions cut 2 bases from V and 6 bases from J, with 17 bases between.

This clone has more than one count but fewer than ten. The V and J genes are TRBV4-2 and TRBJ2-2; 8 bases agree with TRBD2. CDR3 length equals 19 residues. V dropped 3 bases and J dropped 0; count of bases not matched to a gene: 12. CDR1 and CDR2 (germline): LGHNA, YNFKEQ. The CDR3 loop reads CASSHSGGRRGSNTGELFF. CDR3 DNA: TGTGCCAGCAGCCACTCGGGCGGGAGGAGGGGGTCGAACACCGGGGAGCTGTTTTTT.

The V call is TRBV19, the J call TRBJ2-2; a weak D match, TRBD1 (7 bases). V shed 5 bases and J shed 5 bases, with 15 bases lying between them. There are 15 residues in the CDR3. Germline V gene sequence: CDR1 LNHDA, CDR2 SQIVND (reference sequence). CDR3 amino acids: CASSSGAGGTGELFF. CDR3 nucleotide sequence: TGTGCCAGTAGTTCGGGGGCAGGGGGTACCGGGGAGCTGTTTTTT.

CDR3 in amino acids: CATSRGDSNLLNEKLFF. In nucleotides, the CDR3 is TGTGCCACCAGCAGAGGTGACAGCAACCTACTTAATGAAAAACTGTTTTTT. The V and J genes are TRBV15 and TRBJ1-4; TRBD1 might be the D (5 bases). This CDR3 spans 17 amino acids. Germline loops: CDR1 LNHNV, CDR2 YYDKDF (reference sequence). V was cut by 1 base and J by 4 bases, with 16 bases left in between.

For the CDR3, the DNA is TGTGCCAGCAGTTATTCGGAGCCGCGGGGAGCTTTCTTT. Protein sequence: CASSYSEPRGAFF. The V and J genes are TRBV6-6 and TRBJ1-1; D not certain. This CDR3 contains 13 residues. In germline, CDR1 is MNHNY, CDR2 SVGAGI (reference sequence). With 3 bases removed from V and 10 bases from J, the gap between germline ends came to 15 bases.

This rearrangement joins TRBV30 to TRBJ2-7; TRBD2 matches at 11 bases. The CDR3 loop spans 14 amino acids. V was pared by 2 bases and J by 2 bases, with 2 bases of the junction left unmatched. Germline V gives CDR1 GTSNPN, CDR2 SVGIG (reference sequence). DNA for the CDR3: TGTGCCTGGAGTACGACTAGCGGGACCTACGAGCAGTACTTC. Translating gives CAWSTTSGTYEQYF. Full variable domain (missing parts from reference TRBV30 and TRBJ2-7): SQTIHQWPATLVQPVGSPLSLECTVEGTSNPNLYWYRQAAGRGLQLLFYSVGIGQISSEVPQNLSASRPQDRQFILSSKKLLLSDSGFYLCAWSTTSGTYEQYFGPGTRLTVT.

In its sample, this clone was seen a few times. The rearrangement joins TRBV7-9 to TRBJ2-3; TRBD2 matches at 10 bases. The ends lost 5 bases at V and 5 bases at J; junction bases unmatched: 10. The germline V gene has CDR1 SEHNR and CDR2 FQNEAQ (reference sequence). The CDR3 is 16 residues long. In DNA, the CDR3 is TGTGCCAGCAGCAGCGTAGCGGGAGGAGGAGGAGATACGCAGTATTTT. Translating gives CASSSVAGGGGDTQYF.

The V gene is TRBV6-1, the J gene TRBJ1-1; maybe TRBD1 (6 bases). The V and J ends lost 6 bases and 4 bases respectively, with 9 bases between them. CDR3 length: 12 amino acids. Germline CDR1 reads MNHNS; CDR2 reads SASEGT. The CDR3 coding sequence is TGTGCCAGCAGGGTAGGGGGCACTGAAGCTTTCTTT. Its translation is CASRVGGTEAFF.

The chain uses TRBV4-2 and TRBJ2-7; D possibly corresponds to TRBD1 (5 bases). Germline CDR1 LGHNA, CDR2 YNFKEQ. V was trimmed by 4 bases and J by 4 bases, leaving 14 bases between them. The CDR3 consists of 14 residues. The CDR3 nucleotides are TGTGCCAGCAGCCTACCGGTTAAGGGGTACGAGCAGTACTTC. Translation: CASSLPVKGYEQYF.

This chain links TRBV27 with TRBJ2-7; no definite D call. Trimming took 0 bases from V and 4 from J, leaving 7 bases between them. The CDR3 spans 13 residues. CDR1 is MNHEY and CDR2 is SMNVEV in the germline V gene (reference sequence). CDR3 DNA: TGTGCCAGCAGTTTATCGGGCAGTTACGAGCAGTACTTC. Its translation is CASSLSGSYEQYF.

The chain uses TRBV19 and TRBJ1-1; D uncertain. Germline V gene data show CDR1 as LNHDA and CDR2 as SQIVND (reference sequence). The length of the CDR3 is 11 residues. Deletions cut 7 bases from V and 0 bases from J, with 3 bases between. CDR3 amino acids: CASILNTEAFF. The DNA for the CDR3 is TGTGCCAGTATCTTGAACACTGAAGCTTTCTTT.

Comment on this clone: Germline and junction disagree at one end, which may indicate a read error. The CDR3 nucleotides read TGTGCCAGCAGTTTAGTCAAGTGTTCGCCCCCTTTT. Translated: CASSLVKCSPPF. This chain joins TRBV6-1 and TRBJ1-1; D gene ambiguous. The CDR3 spans 12 residues. CDR1 MNHNS and CDR2 SASEGT come from the germline V gene.

The chain combines TRBV14 with TRBJ1-4; TRBD1 might be the D (5 bases). Trimming pared 0 bases from V and 4 bases from J, leaving 15 bases between. The germline V gene has CDR1 SGHDN and CDR2 FVKESK. This CDR3 has 17 residues. CDR3 region: CASSQDITGVHNEKLFF. CDR3 DNA sequence: TGTGCCAGCAGCCAAGATATCACGGGGGTCCATAATGAAAAACTGTTTTTT.

The chain couples TRBV28 to TRBJ2-3; D is perhaps TRBD1 (5 bases). Trimming took off 1 base at V and 5 bases at J, with 22 bases between the two ends. The CDR3 totals 18 residues. The germline V gene has CDR1 MDHEN and CDR2 SYDVKM. The CDR3 sequence: CASSLFRLGLIFRDTQYF. The CDR3 region has the DNA TGTGCCAGCAGTTTATTTCGTCTGGGGCTTATATTCCGAGATACGCAGTATTTT. Full variable domain (rest looked up from reference TRBV28 and TRBJ2-3): DVKVTQSSRYLVKRTGEKVFLECVQDMDHENMFWYRQDPGLGLRLIYFSYDVKMKEKGDIPEGYSVSREKKERFSLILESASTNQTSMYLCASSLFRLGLIFRDTQYFGPGTRLTVL.

The chain couples TRBV28 to TRBJ2-1; 12 bases map to TRBD2. The trim removed 7 bases at V and 5 bases at J, leaving 6 bases unmatched. Germline CDR1 is MDHEN and CDR2 is SYDVKM. This CDR3 has 15 residues. CDR3 amino acids: CASNRLAGAHNEQFF. In nucleotides, the CDR3 is TGTGCCAGCAATAGACTAGCGGGAGCACACAATGAGCAGTTCTTC.